This TCR beta chain originates from a study of cytomegalovirus exposure and HLA in healthy donors. About the study: In an early release, HLA-typed donors contributed tens of millions of unique TCR sequences. General study findings and limits: Researchers had no immune exposure information except CMV serostatus available. Rarity marked most TCR sequences, yet some public TCRs occurred in many donors. Previously analyzed data showed that most TCR beta V segments were productive at a frequency of about 90% or about 30%.

The V gene end was trimmed by 5 bases and the J gene end by 3 bases; junction bases not matched to a gene: 12. The CDR3 sequence is 19 residues long. Germline loops: CDR1 LNHNV, CDR2 YYDKDF (reference sequence). It was with 60 Vbeta and 13 Jbeta primers that the PCR ran. TCRdb keeps only in-frame clones here, not all; method: immunoSEQ multiplex PCR. This table has about 150,000 clones, roughly 74% appearing once. Notes on this clone: Its antigen is not known.

This sequence originates from a man between 18 and 35 years old in good health and CMV-seronegative. Sequenced sample: PBMCs. This chain joins TRBV15 and TRBJ2-3; 15 bases agree with TRBD2. The CDR3 region is CATSELASGLAGGTDTQYF. The CDR3 nucleotides read TGTGCCACCAGCGAGCTAGCCTCGGGACTAGCGGGGGGAACAGATACGCAGTATTTT.